This T cell receptor beta chain was found in a study of blood T cell repertoires in COVID-19. Study information: Acute and convalescent COVID-19 samples came from the United States, Italy and Spain.

Profiled with immunoSEQ multiplex PCR; TCRdb holds only in-frame clones, not every one. The data show about 330,000 clones, roughly 87% seen once. Participants spanned ages 18 to 89 years and resided in about 25 US areas. J lost 4 bases, V lost 4 bases, and 8 bases had no gene match. CDR3 length: 15 residues. Germline V CDR1 and CDR2: LNHDA, SQIVND (reference sequence). This TCR derives from a woman aged 30 to 39 who had recovered from COVID-19. The gene calls are TRBV19 and TRBJ1-1, with TRBD1 matching 8 bases. The sequencing sample was made of PBMCs or T cells enriched from blood (not recorded which). CDR3 nucleotide sequence: TGTGCCAGTAGTAACAGACAGGGGTTGGCCACTGAAGCTTTCTTT. Its translation: CASSNRQGLATEAFF.